Below, 6 T cell receptor beta chains from the same sample are listed, as sequenced in a study of immune evolution from preneoplasia to lung adenocarcinoma. Using immunoSEQ multiplex PCR, the repertoire was profiled, and TCRdb retains in-frame clones only, with some absent. The table has tens of thousands of clones, more than 60% seen once; the top ten hold less than 6%. The sample comprised FFPE invasive lung adenocarcinoma tissue. The origin of the receptors is a person between 55 and 69 years old with lung adenocarcinoma.

The chain combines TRBV11-1 with TRBJ2-2; the D gene is possibly TRBD2 (5 bases). Trimming took 4 bases from V and 5 from J, leaving 17 bases between them. Germline CDR1 SGHAT, CDR2 FQDESV (reference sequence). The CDR3 spans 16 residues. The CDR3 sequence is CASSSIWSGGTGELFF. The CDR3 DNA is TGTGCCAGCAGCTCCATCTGGAGCGGAGGTACCGGGGAGCTGTTTTTT.

V and J are TRBV18 and TRBJ2-3; 12 nucleotides match TRBD1. Germline V gene sequence: CDR1 KGHSH, CDR2 LQKENI. The J segment lost 7 bases and the V segment lost 3 bases, leaving 8 bases of the junction unmatched. The CDR3 is 16 amino acids. The CDR3 nucleotides are TGTGCCAGCTCACCCAACTCGGGACAGGGGGCGAATACGCAGTATTTT. Its translation is CASSPNSGQGANTQYF.

Regarding this clone: The same CDR3 arises from other DNA sequences in this sample as well. The gene calls are TRBV30 and TRBJ1-1; D unclear. Germline values: CDR1 GTSNPN, CDR2 SVGIG (reference sequence). V lost 4 bases to trimming and J lost 0 bases, with 24 bases between them. The length of the CDR3 is 18 residues. In DNA, the CDR3 is TGTGCCTGGACCATCTCGCGAATCGGGTATTCGATGAACACTGAAGCTTTCTTT. Protein product: CAWTISRIGYSMNTEAFF.

The rearrangement links TRBV6-1 to TRBJ1-1; TRBD1 matches 8 bases. The V segment lost 8 bases and the J segment 4 bases; nucleotides outside the gene matches: 12. CDR3 length equals 15 residues. CDR1 MNHNS and CDR2 SASEGT come from the germline V gene. In nucleotides, the CDR3 is TGTGCCAGCTACCTGGGCGCGACAGGGGTCACTGAAGCTTTCTTT. It codes for CASYLGATGVTEAFF.

The rearrangement joins TRBV7-2 to TRBJ2-1; D call uncertain. The CDR3 consists of 14 residues. CDR1 and CDR2 from the germline V gene are SGHTA and FQGNSA. V dropped 1 base and J dropped 10 bases, with 14 bases sitting between them. The DNA of the CDR3 is TGTGCCAGCAGCTTAGGGCAATGGGTGGGGGAGCAGTTCTTC. Protein sequence: CASSLGQWVGEQFF.

The chain has TRBV28 and TRBJ2-2; 8 bases map to TRBD1. The CDR3 consists of 15 residues. Germline-derived CDR1 and CDR2 are MDHEN and SYDVKM. Unmatched junction bases numbered 8, after V lost 7 bases and J lost 4 bases. CDR3 sequence reads: CASTGRTGTTGELFF. CDR3 nucleotide sequence: TGTGCCAGCACCGGACGGACAGGGACCACCGGGGAGCTGTTTTTT.